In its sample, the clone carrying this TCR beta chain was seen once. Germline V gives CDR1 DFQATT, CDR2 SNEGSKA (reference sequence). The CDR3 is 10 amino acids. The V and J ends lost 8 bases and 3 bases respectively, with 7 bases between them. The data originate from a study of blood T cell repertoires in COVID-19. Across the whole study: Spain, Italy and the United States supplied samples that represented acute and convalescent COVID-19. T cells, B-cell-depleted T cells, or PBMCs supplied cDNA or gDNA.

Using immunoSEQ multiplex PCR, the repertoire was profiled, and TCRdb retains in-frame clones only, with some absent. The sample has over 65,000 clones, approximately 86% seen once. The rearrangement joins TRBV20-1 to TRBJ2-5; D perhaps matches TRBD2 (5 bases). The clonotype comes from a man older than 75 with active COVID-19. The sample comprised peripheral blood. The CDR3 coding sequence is TGCAGTATGAGGGAAGAGACCCAGTACTTC. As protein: CSMREETQYF.